These 32 T cell receptor beta chains were sequenced from one sample in a study of shared clonotypes between healthy human individuals. Data came from immunoSEQ multiplex PCR; TCRdb stores just in-frame clones and leaves some out. This sample carries fewer than 2.5 million clones, 80% to 95% of them seen once, and the ten largest clones take approximately 0.36%. The sample was naive CD4+ T cells from PBMCs. Subset denoted: CD45RA+ positively selected. The receptors stem from a man aged 18 to 29 in good health. Some clones in this sample may be carry-over from other donors' samples.

The gene calls are TRBV27 and TRBJ2-7; D perhaps matches TRBD2 (6 bases). This CDR3 contains 15 residues. Trimming left V 5 bases short and J 3 bases short, with 17 bases between. Germline lookup yields CDR1 MNHEY and CDR2 SMNVEV (reference sequence). CDR3 nucleotide sequence: TGTGCCAGCAGTCCGGGTGGGGGGATAGTCTACGAGCAGTACTTC. This codes for CASSPGGGIVYEQYF.

This sequence joins TRBV15 and TRBJ2-3; weak D call: TRBD1 (5 bases). Germline V gene sequence: CDR1 LNHNV, CDR2 YYDKDF (reference sequence). The germline V and J ends were trimmed by 1 base and 3 bases, with 11 bases remaining between them. The CDR3 spans 15 residues. CDR3: CATSRGQGRTDTQYF. The CDR3, as DNA: TGTGCCACCAGCAGAGGCCAGGGCCGAACAGATACGCAGTATTTT.

The V and J genes are TRBV28 and TRBJ2-7; D is possibly TRBD2 (5 bases). CDR3 length: 13 residues. Germline CDR1 and CDR2: MDHEN and SYDVKM. V gave up 8 bases and J gave up 1 base, with 12 bases separating them. The CDR3, as DNA: TGTGCCAGCGAGAGCGGATTATCCTACGAGCAGTACTTC. The encoded protein is CASESGLSYEQYF.

In regard to this clone: Other DNA variants within this sample encode the same CDR3. The chain is built from TRBV7-3 and TRBJ1-1; a possible D gene is TRBD1 (6 bases). In germline, CDR1 is SGHTA, CDR2 FQGTGA. Trimming removed 6 bases at V and 1 base at J, with 9 bases between. The CDR3 runs 13 residues. The CDR3 spells CASSSQGNTEAFF. CDR3 coding DNA: TGTGCCAGCAGTTCACAGGGGAACACTGAAGCTTTCTTT.

This chain connects TRBV5-6 to TRBJ2-4, with 15 bases that match TRBD2. Trimming took 4 bases from V and 5 from J; bases not matched to a gene: 4. Germline V gives CDR1 SGHDT, CDR2 YYEEEE. The CDR3 totals 16 residues. CDR3 loop: CASSPGLAGGQNIQYF. CDR3 bases: TGTGCCAGCAGCCCGGGACTAGCGGGAGGTCAAAACATTCAGTACTTC.

The J gene is TRBJ2-7, the V gene TRBV6-7; tentatively, D is TRBD2 (6 bases). TRBV6-7 is labeled an ORF, and its function is uncertain. V lost 2 bases and J lost 3, with 23 bases in between. This CDR3 spans 18 amino acids. The CDR3 region has the DNA TGTGCCAGCAGTTACCCACCTATTCGTGGGACTCTCCACTACGAGCAGTACTTC. Residues: CASSYPPIRGTLHYEQYF.

The genes are TRBV7-2 and TRBJ2-3; D may be TRBD2 (7 bases). Trimming left V 3 bases short and J 2 bases short, with 15 bases between. CDR1 and CDR2 from the germline V gene are SGHTA and FQGNSA. This CDR3 has 16 amino acids. CDR3 nucleotide sequence: TGTGCCAGCAGCTTGGGGGCCGGGAGGAACACAGATACGCAGTATTTT. As protein: CASSLGAGRNTDTQYF.

The chain couples TRBV7-9 to TRBJ2-7, with 8 bases that match TRBD2. With 5 bases clipped from V and 3 bases from J, the junction kept 12 bases outside the gene matches. Germline V gives CDR1 SEHNR, CDR2 FQNEAQ (reference sequence). This CDR3 comprises 16 residues. The CDR3 is CASSPGGALGLYEQYF. In nucleotides, the CDR3 is TGTGCCAGCAGCCCGGGGGGGGCGCTCGGACTCTACGAGCAGTACTTC.

This chain joins TRBV11-3 and TRBJ2-1; 9 bases line up with TRBD2. CDR1 and CDR2 (germline): SGHNT, YENEEA. The CDR3 length is 17 residues. V trimming: 5 bases; J trimming: 4 bases; junction bases outside the gene matches: 12. CDR3 sequence reads: CASSAEYGLAGYNEQFF. The CDR3 bases are TGTGCCAGCAGCGCCGAGTATGGTCTAGCGGGATACAATGAGCAGTTCTTC.

V is TRBV7-2 and J is TRBJ2-1; 11 bases map to TRBD2. The CDR3 covers 16 residues. V lost 4 bases and J lost 8; bases outside the gene matches: 10. Germline CDR1 reads SGHTA; CDR2 reads FQGNSA. The CDR3 DNA follows: TGTGCCAGCAGCTCCCCAATAGCGGGAGGGTTGGATGAGCAGTTCTTC. It yields the protein CASSSPIAGGLDEQFF. The variable domain in full, completed from reference TRBV7-2 and TRBJ2-1, reads GAGVSQSPSNKVTEKGKDVELRCDPISGHTALYWYRQSLGQGLEFLIYFQGNSAPDKSGLPSDRFSAERTGGSVSTLTIQRTQQEDSAVYLCASSSPIAGGLDEQFFGPGTRLTVL.

The chain links TRBV28 to TRBJ1-1, with TRBD1 as a possible D gene (6 bases). From germline, CDR1 is MDHEN and CDR2 SYDVKM. The CDR3 totals 16 residues. V lost 3 bases to trimming and J lost 3 bases, with 17 bases between them. The CDR3 coding sequence is TGTGCCAGCAGTTTTTCGGGGTCGGGGGCTGACACTGAAGCTTTCTTT. Translated, it gives CASSFSGSGADTEAFF.

This chain joins TRBV2 and TRBJ1-1, with D perhaps TRBD1 (5 bases). The CDR3 is made up of 14 amino acids. Germline assignment: CDR1 SNHLY and CDR2 FYNNEI. Trimming removed 3 bases from V and 2 bases from J, with 10 bases in between. The CDR3 nucleotides are TGTGCCAGCAGTGATGAGGACACCAACACTGAAGCTTTCTTT. Translating gives CASSDEDTNTEAFF.

This chain connects TRBV28 to TRBJ2-7; either TRBD1 or TRBD2 may fit D (7 bases each). Trimming pared 5 bases from V and 7 bases from J, leaving 21 bases between. The length of the CDR3 is 15 residues. The germline CDR1 and CDR2 sequences are MDHEN and SYDVKM. The CDR3 reads CASSPGGGVKREQYF. DNA for the CDR3: TGTGCCAGCAGTCCAGGGGGGGGCGTTAAGAGGGAGCAGTACTTC.

J is TRBJ2-7 and V is TRBV5-4, with TRBD2 matching over 8 bases. This CDR3 contains 13 residues. V gave up 1 base and J gave up 5 bases; unmatched junction bases: 2. Per the germline V gene, CDR1 is SGHNT and CDR2 is YYREEE (reference sequence). The CDR3 is CASSLMTSDEQYF. The CDR3 DNA sequence: TGTGCCAGCAGCTTGATGACTAGCGACGAGCAGTACTTC.

The chain has TRBV5-4 and TRBJ2-7, with 14 bases identical to TRBD2. The ends lost 4 bases at V and 2 bases at J; junction bases unmatched: 2. The CDR3 sequence is 15 residues long. Germline-derived CDR1 and CDR2 are SGHNT and YYREEE (reference sequence). In DNA form, the CDR3 reads TGTGCCAGCAGCCGGGGACTAGCGGGAGCCTACGAGCAGTACTTC. This gives the protein CASSRGLAGAYEQYF.

CDR3 region: CASSLVAGAPEKLFF. The CDR3 DNA reads as TGTGCCAGCAGCTTAGTAGCGGGGGCGCCTGAAAAACTGTTTTTT. V and J are TRBV7-2 and TRBJ1-4; a weak D match, TRBD1 (6 bases). CDR1 SGHTA and CDR2 FQGNSA come from the germline V gene. The CDR3 is 15 amino acids. The germline V and J ends were trimmed by 1 base and 7 bases, with 13 bases remaining between them. Combining the CDR3 with reference TRBV7-2 and TRBJ1-4 gives the whole variable domain GAGVSQSPSNKVTEKGKDVELRCDPISGHTALYWYRQSLGQGLEFLIYFQGNSAPDKSGLPSDRFSAERTGGSVSTLTIQRTQQEDSAVYLCASSLVAGAPEKLFFGSGTQLSVL.

As regards this clone: This CDR3 is also generated by other DNA sequences in the sample. The DNA of the CDR3 is TGCGCCAGCAGCTGGGGCAGGGGCTCCTACGAGCAGTACTTC. It codes for CASSWGRGSYEQYF. The chain links TRBV5-1 to TRBJ2-7; possibly TRBD1 for D (6 bases). The CDR3 is 14 amino acids. Germline V gives CDR1 SGHRS, CDR2 YFSETQ. V dropped 3 bases and J dropped 0 bases, with 10 bases sitting between them.

The rearrangement joins TRBV30 to TRBJ1-4; 7 bases agree with TRBD1. The germline V gene has CDR1 GTSNPN and CDR2 SVGIG (reference sequence). The CDR3 sequence is 14 residues long. Unmatched junction bases numbered 7, after V lost 3 bases and J lost 6 bases. The chain's CDR3 is CAWRRQGGHEKLFF. DNA of the CDR3: TGTGCCTGGAGACGACAGGGTGGTCATGAAAAACTGTTTTTT.

The chain recombines TRBV6-5 with TRBJ1-5, with D unclear. Germline values: CDR1 MNHEY, CDR2 SVGAGI. The germline V and J ends were trimmed by 1 base and 6 bases, with 16 bases remaining between them. The CDR3 is 16 residues long. Here the CDR3 reads CASSYLASPGAQPQHF. CDR3 DNA: TGTGCCAGCAGTTACTTGGCCTCACCCGGCGCTCAGCCCCAGCATTTT.

The rearrangement uses TRBV5-4 and TRBJ1-2; D gene ambiguous. The CDR3 has 13 amino acids. Germline CDR1 SGHNT, CDR2 YYREEE (reference sequence). Trimming left V 0 bases short and J 6 bases short, with 9 bases between. The CDR3 DNA follows: TGTGCCAGCAGCTTGGTGAAGGGAGATGGCTACACCTTC. Residues: CASSLVKGDGYTF.

This clone was observed a few times. The chain links TRBV11-2 to TRBJ1-1; D is ambiguous. V gave up 5 bases and J gave up 0 bases, with 13 bases separating them. CDR1 is SGHAT and CDR2 is FQNNGV in the germline V gene. This CDR3 has 15 amino acids. The CDR3 nucleotides read TGTGCCAGCAGCCCGACACTTGGTATGAACACTGAAGCTTTCTTT. Translation gives CASSPTLGMNTEAFF.

The chain joins TRBV5-1 to TRBJ2-3, with D tentatively TRBD1 (6 bases). The CDR3 has 13 amino acids. V was clipped by 7 bases and J by 8 bases, with 17 bases between them. Germline CDR1 SGHRS, CDR2 YFSETQ. The CDR3 coding sequence is TGCGCCAGCGAAGACACCGGACAGAGTACGCAGTATTTT. Translation: CASEDTGQSTQYF.

The chain is built from TRBV7-3 and TRBJ2-3; the D gene is possibly TRBD1 (6 bases). Germline CDR1 reads SGHTA; CDR2 reads FQGTGA. V gave up 4 bases and J gave up 2 bases, with 13 bases separating them. The CDR3 has 15 amino acids. The CDR3 DNA reads TGTGCCAGCAGCTCTAGCAGGGGAAACACAGATACGCAGTATTTT. This sequence encodes CASSSSRGNTDTQYF.

About this clone: In the same sample, other DNA sequences code for this CDR3. V usage is TRBV5-1 and J usage is TRBJ2-3; D is ambiguous. V was pared by 4 bases and J by 0 bases, with 3 bases between. Germline assignment: CDR1 SGHRS and CDR2 YFSETQ. This CDR3 has 12 residues. CDR3 DNA: TGCGCCAGCAGCACGAGCACAGATACGCAGTATTTT. This translates into CASSTSTDTQYF.

The chain joins TRBV10-3 to TRBJ1-1; D not resolved. This CDR3 has 16 residues. Looked up from germline, CDR1 is ENHRY and CDR2 is SYGVKD. V lost 4 bases and J 0 bases, leaving 15 bases between the germline ends. The DNA for the CDR3 is TGTGCCATCAGTGGACGTAGCTCTCTCGTGAACACTGAAGCTTTCTTT. Translation: CAISGRSSLVNTEAFF.

The rearrangement links TRBV12-5 to TRBJ2-1; the D call may be TRBD1 or TRBD2 (5 bases each). Germline CDR1 reads LGHNT; CDR2 reads FRNRAP. This CDR3 is 12 amino acids long. Between the trimmed V and J ends, which lost 4 bases and 6 bases, there was a span of 7 bases. The CDR3: CASGSRGNEQFF. The CDR3 DNA reads as TGTGCTAGTGGTTCGAGGGGCAATGAGCAGTTCTTC.

The rearrangement links TRBV5-6 to TRBJ2-7; tentative D call: TRBD1 (6 bases). The CDR3 covers 13 residues. The V gene lost 7 bases and the J gene lost 6 bases, with 17 bases spanning the gap. Germline-derived CDR1 and CDR2 are SGHDT and YYEEEE. This chain's CDR3 is CASGTTLVGEQYF. CDR3 DNA: TGTGCCAGCGGGACAACTCTGGTTGGCGAGCAGTACTTC.

CDR3 sequence reads: CASSQPGTVTYEQYF. CDR3 bases: TGTGCCAGCAGCCAACCAGGGACCGTAACCTACGAGCAGTACTTC. The V call is TRBV28, the J call TRBJ2-7; tentatively, D is TRBD1 or TRBD2 (5 bases each). This CDR3 contains 15 residues. Germline CDR1 MDHEN, CDR2 SYDVKM. Trimming removed 6 bases from V and 2 bases from J, with 17 bases in between.

The gene calls are TRBV7-2 and TRBJ2-4, with D hard to call. CDR1 is SGHTA, CDR2 FQGNSA, per germline. The CDR3 loop spans 15 amino acids. With 1 base removed from V and 13 bases from J, the gap between germline ends came to 20 bases. CDR3 sequence (DNA): TGTGCCAGCAGCTTAGGTCGTCGCAGCGAAGGAATACAGTACTTC. This gives the protein CASSLGRRSEGIQYF.

On this clone itself: This CDR3 is also generated by other DNA sequences in the sample. V is TRBV18 and J is TRBJ2-5; 11 bases align to TRBD1. The CDR3 is 15 residues long. The germline gives CDR1 KGHSH, CDR2 LQKENI. J gave up 3 bases and V 0 bases, and 0 bases lay outside the gene matches. The CDR3 protein is CASSPPGQGEETQYF. CDR3 nucleotide sequence: TGTGCCAGCTCACCACCGGGACAGGGGGAAGAGACCCAGTACTTC.

This clone was counted once. The rearrangement links TRBV29-1 to TRBJ1-3; unclear D gene. Germline-derived CDR1 and CDR2 are SQVTM and ANQGSEA. This CDR3 has 11 residues. V was cut by 6 bases and J by 1 base, with 4 bases left in between. The CDR3 DNA is TGCAGCGTCATTTCTGGAAACACCATATATTTT. Protein sequence: CSVISGNTIYF. Full variable domain (outside the CDR3, taken from reference TRBV29-1 and TRBJ1-3): SAVISQKPSRDICQRGTSLTIQCQVDSQVTMMFWYRQQPGQSLTLIATANQGSEATYESGFVIDKFPISRPNLTFSTLTVSNMSPEDSSIYLCSVISGNTIYFGEGSWLTVV.

The V gene is TRBV5-1, the J gene TRBJ2-3; 8 nucleotides match TRBD1. The CDR3 has 14 amino acids. Germline CDR1 is SGHRS and CDR2 is YFSETQ. The V segment lost 6 bases and the J segment 3 bases; nucleotides outside the gene matches: 6. CDR3 loop: CASNFQGATDTQYF. Here the CDR3 DNA reads TGCGCCAGCAACTTTCAGGGGGCGACAGATACGCAGTATTTT.